The source of this T cell receptor (beta chain) is a study of T cell responses to AZD1222 COVID-19 vaccine. Whole-study results and caveats: Seropositive AZD1222 recipients at baseline numbered only 5 to 7. The donors showed a predominance of white British ancestry and of females, with possible underestimation of clonal diversity.

Comment on this clone: Antigen specificity is unknown.

This CDR3 comprises 18 residues. V gave up 0 bases and J gave up 1 base, with 16 bases separating them. Germline CDR1 KGHDR, CDR2 SFDVKD. TCRdb keeps only in-frame clones here, not all; method: immunoSEQ multiplex PCR. The sample holds approximately 77,000 clones; about 92% are singletons and the top ten take 7% to 8.5%. The source of this sequence is an adult in good health. The sequencing here drew on peripheral blood, taken on day 0 of MenACWY control vaccination. The chain couples TRBV24-1 to TRBJ2-3; TRBD1 or TRBD2 may be the D gene (6 bases each). CDR3 sequence reads: CATSDLRMGGVGTDTQYF. CDR3 DNA: TGTGCCACCAGTGATTTGCGTATGGGGGGCGTCGGCACAGATACGCAGTATTTT.